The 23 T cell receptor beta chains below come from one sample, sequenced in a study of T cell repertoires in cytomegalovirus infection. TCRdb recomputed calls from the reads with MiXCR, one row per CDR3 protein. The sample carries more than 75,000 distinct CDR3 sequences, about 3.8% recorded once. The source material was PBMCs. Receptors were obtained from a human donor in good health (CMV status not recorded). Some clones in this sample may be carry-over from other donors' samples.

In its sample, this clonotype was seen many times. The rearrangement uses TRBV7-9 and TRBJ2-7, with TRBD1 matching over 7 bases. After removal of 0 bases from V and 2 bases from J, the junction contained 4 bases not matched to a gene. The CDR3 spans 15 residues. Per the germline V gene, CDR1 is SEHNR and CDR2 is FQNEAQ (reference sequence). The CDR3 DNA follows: TGTGCCAGCAGCTTAGCACAGGGGACGACCTACGAGCAGTACTTC. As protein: CASSLAQGTTYEQYF.

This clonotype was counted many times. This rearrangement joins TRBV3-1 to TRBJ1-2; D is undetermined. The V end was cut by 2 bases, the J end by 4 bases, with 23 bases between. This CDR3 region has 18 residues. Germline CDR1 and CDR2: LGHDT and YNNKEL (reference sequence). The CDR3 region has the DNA TGTGCCAGCAGCCAAAGAATAAAGCTCGGACGGAGACTCTATGGCTACACCTTC. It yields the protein CASSQRIKLGRRLYGYTF.

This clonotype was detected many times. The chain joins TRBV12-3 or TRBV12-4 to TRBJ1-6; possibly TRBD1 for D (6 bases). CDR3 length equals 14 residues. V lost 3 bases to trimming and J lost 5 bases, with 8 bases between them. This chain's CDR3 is CASSFGGNNSPLHF. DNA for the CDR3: TGTGCCAGCAGTTTTGGGGGCAATAATTCACCCCTCCACTTT.

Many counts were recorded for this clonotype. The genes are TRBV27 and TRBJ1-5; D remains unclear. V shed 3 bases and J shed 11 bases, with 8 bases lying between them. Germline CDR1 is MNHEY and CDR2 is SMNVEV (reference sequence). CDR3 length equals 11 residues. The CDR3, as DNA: TGTGCCAGCAGTTTTGGAGGAGCCCAGCATTTT. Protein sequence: CASSFGGAQHF.

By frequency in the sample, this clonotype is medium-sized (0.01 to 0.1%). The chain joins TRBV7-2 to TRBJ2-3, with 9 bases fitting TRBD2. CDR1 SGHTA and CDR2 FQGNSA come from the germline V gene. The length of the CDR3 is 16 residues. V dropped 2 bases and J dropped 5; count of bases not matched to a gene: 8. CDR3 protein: CASSLSRVAGEDTQYF. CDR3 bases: TGTGCCAGCAGCTTATCGAGAGTAGCGGGGGAAGATACGCAGTATTTT.

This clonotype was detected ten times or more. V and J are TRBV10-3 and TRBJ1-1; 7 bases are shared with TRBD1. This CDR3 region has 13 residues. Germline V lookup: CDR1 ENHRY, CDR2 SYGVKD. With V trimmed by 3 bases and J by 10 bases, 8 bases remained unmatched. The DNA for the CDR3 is TGTGCCATCAGTGACGGGCAGGGGGACTCAGCTTTCTTT. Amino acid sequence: CAISDGQGDSAFF.

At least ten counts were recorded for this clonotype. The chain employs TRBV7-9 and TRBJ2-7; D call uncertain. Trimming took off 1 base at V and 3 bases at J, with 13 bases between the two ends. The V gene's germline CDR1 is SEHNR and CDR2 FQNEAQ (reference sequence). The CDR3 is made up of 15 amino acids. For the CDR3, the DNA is TGTGCCAGCAGCTTAGTCGCGAGTGGAAGCTACGAGCAGTACTTC. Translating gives CASSLVASGSYEQYF.

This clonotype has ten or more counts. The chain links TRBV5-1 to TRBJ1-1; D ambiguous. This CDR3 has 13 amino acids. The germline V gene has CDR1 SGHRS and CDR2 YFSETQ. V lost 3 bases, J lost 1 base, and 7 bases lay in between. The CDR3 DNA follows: TGCGCCAGCAGCTCGGCCGAGAACACTGAAGCTTTCTTT. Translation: CASSSAENTEAFF. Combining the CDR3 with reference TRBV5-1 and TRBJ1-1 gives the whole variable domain KAGVTQTPRYLIKTRGQQVTLSCSPISGHRSVSWYQQTPGQGLQFLFEYFSETQRNKGNFPGRFSGRQFSNSRSEMNVSTLELGDSALYLCASSSAENTEAFFGQGTRLTVV.

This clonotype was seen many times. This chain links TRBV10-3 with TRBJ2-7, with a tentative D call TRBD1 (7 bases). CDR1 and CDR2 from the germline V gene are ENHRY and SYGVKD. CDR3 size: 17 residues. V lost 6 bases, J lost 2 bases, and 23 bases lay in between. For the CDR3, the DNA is TGTGCCATCAGGGAGGAGGGGACAGCACCTCAGCCCTACGAGCAGTACTTC. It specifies CAIREEGTAPQPYEQYF.

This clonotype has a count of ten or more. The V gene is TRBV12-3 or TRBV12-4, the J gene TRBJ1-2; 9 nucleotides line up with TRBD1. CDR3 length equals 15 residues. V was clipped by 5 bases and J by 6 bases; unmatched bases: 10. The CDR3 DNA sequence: TGTGCCAGCAGTCCTACCCGGGACAGGGAGGATGGCTACACCTTC. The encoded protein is CASSPTRDREDGYTF.

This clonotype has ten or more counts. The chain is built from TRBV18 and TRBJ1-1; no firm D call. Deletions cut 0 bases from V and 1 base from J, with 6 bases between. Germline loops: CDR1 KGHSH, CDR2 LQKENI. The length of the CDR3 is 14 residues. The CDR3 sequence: CASSPPSGNTEAFF. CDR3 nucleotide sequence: TGTGCCAGCTCACCACCGTCCGGGAACACTGAAGCTTTCTTT.

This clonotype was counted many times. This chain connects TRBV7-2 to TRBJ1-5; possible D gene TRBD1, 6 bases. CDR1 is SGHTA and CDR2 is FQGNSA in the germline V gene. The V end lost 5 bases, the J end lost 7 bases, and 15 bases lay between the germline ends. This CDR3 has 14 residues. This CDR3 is CASSIGQRGQPQHF. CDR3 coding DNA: TGTGCCAGCAGCATAGGACAGCGGGGCCAGCCCCAGCATTTT. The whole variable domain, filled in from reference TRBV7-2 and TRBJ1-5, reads GAGVSQSPSNKVTEKGKDVELRCDPISGHTALYWYRQSLGQGLEFLIYFQGNSAPDKSGLPSDRFSAERTGGSVSTLTIQRTQQEDSAVYLCASSIGQRGQPQHFGDGTRLSIL.

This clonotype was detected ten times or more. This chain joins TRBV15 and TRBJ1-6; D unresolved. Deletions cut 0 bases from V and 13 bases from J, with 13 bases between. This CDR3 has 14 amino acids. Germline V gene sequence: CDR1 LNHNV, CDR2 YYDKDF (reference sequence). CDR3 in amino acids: CATSREKGLGPLHF. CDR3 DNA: TGTGCCACCAGCAGAGAAAAGGGATTAGGTCCCCTCCACTTT. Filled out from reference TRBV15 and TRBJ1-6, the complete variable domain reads DAMVIQNPRYQVTQFGKPVTLSCSQTLNHNVMYWYQQKSSQAPKLLFHYYDKDFNNEADTPDNFQSRRPNTSFCFLDIRSPGLGDTAMYLCATSREKGLGPLHFGNGTRLTVT.

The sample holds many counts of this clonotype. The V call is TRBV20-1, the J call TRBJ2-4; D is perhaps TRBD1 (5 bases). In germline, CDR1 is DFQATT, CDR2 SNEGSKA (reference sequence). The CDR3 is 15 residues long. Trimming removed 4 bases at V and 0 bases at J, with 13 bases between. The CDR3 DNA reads TGCAGTGCTAATGCAGGGTCCATAGCCAAAAACATTCAGTACTTC. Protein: CSANAGSIAKNIQYF.

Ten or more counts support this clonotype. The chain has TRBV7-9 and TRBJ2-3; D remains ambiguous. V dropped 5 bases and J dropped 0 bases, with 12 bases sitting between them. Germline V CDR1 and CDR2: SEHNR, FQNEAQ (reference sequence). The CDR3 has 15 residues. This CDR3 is CASSHARASTDTQYF. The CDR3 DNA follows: TGTGCCAGCAGCCACGCCAGAGCTAGCACAGATACGCAGTATTTT.

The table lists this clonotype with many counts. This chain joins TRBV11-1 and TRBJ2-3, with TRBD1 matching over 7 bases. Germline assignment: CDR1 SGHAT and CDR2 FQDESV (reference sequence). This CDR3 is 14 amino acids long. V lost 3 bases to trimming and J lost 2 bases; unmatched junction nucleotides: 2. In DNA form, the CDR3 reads TGTGCCAGCAGCTTTGACAGGGTCACAGATACGCAGTATTTT. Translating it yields CASSFDRVTDTQYF.

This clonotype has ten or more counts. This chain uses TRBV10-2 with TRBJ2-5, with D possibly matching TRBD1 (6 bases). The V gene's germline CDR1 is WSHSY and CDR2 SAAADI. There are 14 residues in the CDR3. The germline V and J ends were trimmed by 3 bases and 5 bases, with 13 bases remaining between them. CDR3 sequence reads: CASSDSTGLETQYF. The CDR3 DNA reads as TGCGCCAGCAGTGATTCGACAGGTCTCGAGACCCAGTACTTC.

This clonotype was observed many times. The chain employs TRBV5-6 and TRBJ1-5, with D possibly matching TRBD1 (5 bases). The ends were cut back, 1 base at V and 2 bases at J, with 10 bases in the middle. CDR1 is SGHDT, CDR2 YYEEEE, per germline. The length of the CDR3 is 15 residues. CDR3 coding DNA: TGTGCCAGCAGCTTGTCCGGGGGTGGCAATCAGCCCCAGCATTTT. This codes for CASSLSGGGNQPQHF. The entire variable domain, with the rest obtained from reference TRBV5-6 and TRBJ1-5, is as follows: DAGVTQSPTHLIKTRGQQVTLRCSPKSGHDTVSWYQQALGQGPQFIFQYYEEEERQRGNFPDRFSGHQFPNYSSELNVNALLLGDSALYLCASSLSGGGNQPQHFGDGTRLSIL.

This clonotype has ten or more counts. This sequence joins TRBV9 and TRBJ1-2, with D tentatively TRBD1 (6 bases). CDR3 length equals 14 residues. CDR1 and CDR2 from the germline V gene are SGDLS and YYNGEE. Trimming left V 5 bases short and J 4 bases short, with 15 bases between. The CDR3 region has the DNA TGTGCCAGCAGTAGCACGGACAGTCGCTATGGCTACACCTTC. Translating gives CASSSTDSRYGYTF.

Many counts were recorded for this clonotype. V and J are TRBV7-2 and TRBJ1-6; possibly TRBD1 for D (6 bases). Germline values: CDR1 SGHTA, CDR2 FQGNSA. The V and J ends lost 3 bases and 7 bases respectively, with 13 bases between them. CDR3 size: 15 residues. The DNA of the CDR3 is TGTGCCAGCAGCTTGGACAGCCCTGGGAATTCACCCCTCCACTTT. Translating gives CASSLDSPGNSPLHF.

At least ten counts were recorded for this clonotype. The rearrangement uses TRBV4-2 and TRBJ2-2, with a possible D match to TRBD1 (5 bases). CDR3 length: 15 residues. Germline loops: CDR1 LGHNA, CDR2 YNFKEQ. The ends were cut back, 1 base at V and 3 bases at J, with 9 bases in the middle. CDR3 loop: CASSQGRVDTGELFF. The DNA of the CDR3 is TGTGCCAGCAGCCAAGGCAGGGTTGACACCGGGGAGCTGTTTTTT.

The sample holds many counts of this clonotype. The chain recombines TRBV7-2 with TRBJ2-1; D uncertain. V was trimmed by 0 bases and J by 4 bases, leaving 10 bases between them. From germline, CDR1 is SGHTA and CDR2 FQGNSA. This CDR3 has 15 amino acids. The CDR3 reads CASSLAYSGYNEQFF. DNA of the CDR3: TGTGCCAGCAGCTTAGCCTACTCAGGATACAATGAGCAGTTCTTC.

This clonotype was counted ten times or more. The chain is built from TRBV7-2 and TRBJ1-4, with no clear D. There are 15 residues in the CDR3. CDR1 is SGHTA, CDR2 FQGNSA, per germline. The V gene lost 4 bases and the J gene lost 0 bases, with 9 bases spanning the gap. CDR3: CASSSSAATNEKLFF. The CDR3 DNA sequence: TGTGCCAGCAGCTCCTCAGCCGCAACTAATGAAAAACTGTTTTTT.